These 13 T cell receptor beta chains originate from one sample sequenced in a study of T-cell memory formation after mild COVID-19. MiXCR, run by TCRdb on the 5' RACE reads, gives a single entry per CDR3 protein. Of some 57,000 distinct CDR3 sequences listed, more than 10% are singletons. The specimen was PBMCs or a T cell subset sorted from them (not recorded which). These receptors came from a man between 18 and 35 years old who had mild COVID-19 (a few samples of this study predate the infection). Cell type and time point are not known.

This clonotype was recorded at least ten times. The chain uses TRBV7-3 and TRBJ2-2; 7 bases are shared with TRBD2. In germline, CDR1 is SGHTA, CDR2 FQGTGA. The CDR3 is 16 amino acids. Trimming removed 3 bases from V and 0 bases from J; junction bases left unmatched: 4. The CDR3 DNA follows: TGTGCCAGCAGCTTGTCTAGCGGAACGAACACCGGGGAGCTGTTTTTT. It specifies CASSLSSGTNTGELFF. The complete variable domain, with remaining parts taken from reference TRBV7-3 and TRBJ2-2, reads GAGVSQTPSNKVTEKGKYVELRCDPISGHTALYWYRQSLGQGPEFLIYFQGTGAADDSGLPNDRFFAVRPEGSVSTLKIQRTERGDSAVYLCASSLSSGTNTGELFFGEGSRLTVL.

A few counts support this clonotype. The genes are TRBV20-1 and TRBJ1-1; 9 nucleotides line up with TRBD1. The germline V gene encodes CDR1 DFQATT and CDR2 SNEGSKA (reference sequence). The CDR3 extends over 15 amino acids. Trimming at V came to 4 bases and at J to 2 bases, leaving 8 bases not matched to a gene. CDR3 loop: CSAKITGGANTEAFF. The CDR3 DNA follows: TGCAGTGCTAAGATAACAGGGGGCGCAAACACTGAAGCTTTCTTT.

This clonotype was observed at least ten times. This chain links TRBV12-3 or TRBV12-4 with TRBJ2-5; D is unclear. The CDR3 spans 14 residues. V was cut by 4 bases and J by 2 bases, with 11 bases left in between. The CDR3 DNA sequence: TGTGCCAGCAGTTCCTTGAACAGACAAGAGACCCAGTACTTC. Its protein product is CASSSLNRQETQYF.

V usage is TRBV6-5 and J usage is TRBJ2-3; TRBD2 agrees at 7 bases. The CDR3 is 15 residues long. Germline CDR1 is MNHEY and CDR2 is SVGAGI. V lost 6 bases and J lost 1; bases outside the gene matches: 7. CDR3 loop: CASRRPSGGTDTQYF. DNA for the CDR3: TGTGCCAGCAGACGACCGAGCGGGGGCACAGATACGCAGTATTTT.

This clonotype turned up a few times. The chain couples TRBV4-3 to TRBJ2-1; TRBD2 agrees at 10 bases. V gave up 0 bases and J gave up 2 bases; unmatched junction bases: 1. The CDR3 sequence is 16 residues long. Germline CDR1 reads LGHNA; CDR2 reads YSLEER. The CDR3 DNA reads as TGCGCCAGCAGCCAAGATGGGACTAGCGCCTACAATGAGCAGTTCTTC. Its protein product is CASSQDGTSAYNEQFF.

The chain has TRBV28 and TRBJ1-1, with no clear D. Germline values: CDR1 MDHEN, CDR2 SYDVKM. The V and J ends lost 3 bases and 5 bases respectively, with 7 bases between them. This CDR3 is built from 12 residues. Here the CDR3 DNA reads TGTGCCAGCAGTTTGTATATGACTGAAGCTTTCTTT. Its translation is CASSLYMTEAFF.

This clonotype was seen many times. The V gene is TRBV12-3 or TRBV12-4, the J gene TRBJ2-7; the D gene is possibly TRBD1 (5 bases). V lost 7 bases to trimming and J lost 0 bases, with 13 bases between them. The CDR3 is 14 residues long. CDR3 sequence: CASTTLDSSYEQYF. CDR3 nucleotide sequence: TGTGCCAGCACCACCCTAGACAGCTCCTACGAGCAGTACTTC.

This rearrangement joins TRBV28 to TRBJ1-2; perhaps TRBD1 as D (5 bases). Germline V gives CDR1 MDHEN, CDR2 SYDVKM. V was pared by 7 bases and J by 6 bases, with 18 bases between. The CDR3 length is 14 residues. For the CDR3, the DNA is TGTGCCAGCACCTCGAAGGGGACTTCTGATGGCTACACCTTC. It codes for CASTSKGTSDGYTF.

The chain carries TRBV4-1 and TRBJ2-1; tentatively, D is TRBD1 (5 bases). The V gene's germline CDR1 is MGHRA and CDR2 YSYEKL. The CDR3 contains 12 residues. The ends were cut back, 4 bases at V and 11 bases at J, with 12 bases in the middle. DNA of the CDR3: TGCGCCAGCAGCCCGGACATTTCCCAGCAGTTCTTC. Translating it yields CASSPDISQQFF.

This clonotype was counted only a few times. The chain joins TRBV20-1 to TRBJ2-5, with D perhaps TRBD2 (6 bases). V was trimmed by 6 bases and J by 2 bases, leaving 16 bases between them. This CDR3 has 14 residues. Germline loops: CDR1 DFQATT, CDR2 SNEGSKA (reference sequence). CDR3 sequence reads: CSATQQTRQETQYF. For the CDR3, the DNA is TGCAGTGCCACGCAACAGACTAGGCAAGAGACCCAGTACTTC.

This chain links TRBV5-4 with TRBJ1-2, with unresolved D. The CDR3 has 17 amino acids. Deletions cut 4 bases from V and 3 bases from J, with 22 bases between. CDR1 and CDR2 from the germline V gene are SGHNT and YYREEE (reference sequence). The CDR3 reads CASSPPPSPTWDYGYTF. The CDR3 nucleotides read TGTGCCAGCAGCCCTCCCCCGTCCCCGACCTGGGACTATGGCTACACCTTC.

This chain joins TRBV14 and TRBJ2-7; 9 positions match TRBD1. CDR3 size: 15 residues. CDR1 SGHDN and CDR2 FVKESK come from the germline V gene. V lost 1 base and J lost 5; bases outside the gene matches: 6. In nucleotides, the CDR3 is TGTGCCAGCAGCCAAGGCGGGACAGGGTGGGACGAGCAGTACTTC. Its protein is CASSQGGTGWDEQYF.

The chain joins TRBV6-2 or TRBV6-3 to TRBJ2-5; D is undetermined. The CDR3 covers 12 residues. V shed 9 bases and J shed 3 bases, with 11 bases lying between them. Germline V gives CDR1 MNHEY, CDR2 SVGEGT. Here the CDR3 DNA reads TGTGCCAGTGCCAACCGGGAAGAGACCCAGTACTTC. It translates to CASANREETQYF.